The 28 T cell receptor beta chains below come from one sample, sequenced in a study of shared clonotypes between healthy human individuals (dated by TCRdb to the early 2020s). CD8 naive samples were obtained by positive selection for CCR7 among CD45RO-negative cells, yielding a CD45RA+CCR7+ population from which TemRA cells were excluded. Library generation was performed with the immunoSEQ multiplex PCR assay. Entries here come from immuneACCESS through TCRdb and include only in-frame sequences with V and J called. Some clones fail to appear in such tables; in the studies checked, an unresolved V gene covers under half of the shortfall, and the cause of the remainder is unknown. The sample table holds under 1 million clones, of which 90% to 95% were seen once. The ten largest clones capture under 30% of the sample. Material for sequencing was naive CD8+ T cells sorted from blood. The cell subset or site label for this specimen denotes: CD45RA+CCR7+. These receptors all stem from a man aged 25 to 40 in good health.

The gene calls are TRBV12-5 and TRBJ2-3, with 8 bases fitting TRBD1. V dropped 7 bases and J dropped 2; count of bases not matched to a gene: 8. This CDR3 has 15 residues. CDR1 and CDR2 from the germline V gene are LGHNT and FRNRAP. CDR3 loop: CASDGGQENTDTQYF. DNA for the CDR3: TGTGCTAGTGATGGGGGACAGGAAAACACAGATACGCAGTATTTT.

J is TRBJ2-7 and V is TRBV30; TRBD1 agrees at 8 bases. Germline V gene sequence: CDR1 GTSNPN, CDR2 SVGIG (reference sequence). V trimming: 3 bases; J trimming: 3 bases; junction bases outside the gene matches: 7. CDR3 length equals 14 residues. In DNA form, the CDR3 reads TGTGCCTGGAGCGAACTTGGACAGGGCTACGAGCAGTACTTC. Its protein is CAWSELGQGYEQYF.

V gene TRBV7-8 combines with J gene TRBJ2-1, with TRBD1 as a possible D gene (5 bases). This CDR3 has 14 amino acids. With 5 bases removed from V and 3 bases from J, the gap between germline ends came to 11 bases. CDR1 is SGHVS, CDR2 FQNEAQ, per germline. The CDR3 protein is CASSRRVDYNEQFF. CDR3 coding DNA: TGTGCCAGCAGCCGCAGGGTTGACTACAATGAGCAGTTCTTC.

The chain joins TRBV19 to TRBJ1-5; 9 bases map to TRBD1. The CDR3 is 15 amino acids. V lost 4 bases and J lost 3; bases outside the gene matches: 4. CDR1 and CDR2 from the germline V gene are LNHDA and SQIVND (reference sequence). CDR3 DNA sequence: TGTGCCAGTAGTACGGGACAGGGTATCAATCAGCCCCAGCATTTT. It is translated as CASSTGQGINQPQHF.

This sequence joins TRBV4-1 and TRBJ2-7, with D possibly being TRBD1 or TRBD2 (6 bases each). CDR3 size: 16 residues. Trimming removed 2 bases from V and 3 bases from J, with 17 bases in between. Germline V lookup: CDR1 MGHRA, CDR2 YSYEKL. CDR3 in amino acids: CASSQIPWGADYEQYF. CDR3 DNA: TGCGCCAGCAGCCAAATACCGTGGGGGGCGGACTACGAGCAGTACTTC.

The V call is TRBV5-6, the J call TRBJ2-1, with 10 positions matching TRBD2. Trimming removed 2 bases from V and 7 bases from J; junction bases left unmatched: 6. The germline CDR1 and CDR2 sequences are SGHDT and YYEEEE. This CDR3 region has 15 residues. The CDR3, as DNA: TGTGCCAGCAGCTTCGGCCTAGCGGGAGTTAATGAGCAGTTCTTC. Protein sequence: CASSFGLAGVNEQFF.

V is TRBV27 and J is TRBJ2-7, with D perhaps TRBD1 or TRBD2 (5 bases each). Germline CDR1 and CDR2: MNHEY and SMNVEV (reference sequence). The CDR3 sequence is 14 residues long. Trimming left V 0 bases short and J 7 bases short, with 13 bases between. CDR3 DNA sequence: TGTGCCAGCAGTTTATCGTACGGGGCGCGGGAGCAGTACTTC. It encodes CASSLSYGAREQYF.

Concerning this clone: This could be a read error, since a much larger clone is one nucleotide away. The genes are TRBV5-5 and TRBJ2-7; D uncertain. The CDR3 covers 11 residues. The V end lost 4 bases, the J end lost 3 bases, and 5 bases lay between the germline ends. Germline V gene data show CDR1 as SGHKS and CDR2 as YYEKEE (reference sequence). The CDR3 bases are TGTGCCAGCAGCGAGAGCTACGAGCAGTACTTC. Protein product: CASSESYEQYF.

CDR3 sequence reads: CASSYGLGGDYEQYF. The CDR3 region has the DNA TGTGCCAGCAGTTACGGCCTAGGGGGGGACTACGAGCAGTACTTC. This chain connects TRBV6-5 to TRBJ2-7; perhaps TRBD2 as D (7 bases). Germline V gene sequence: CDR1 MNHEY, CDR2 SVGAGI. CDR3 length: 15 amino acids. The V gene lost 2 bases and the J gene lost 3 bases, with 14 bases spanning the gap.

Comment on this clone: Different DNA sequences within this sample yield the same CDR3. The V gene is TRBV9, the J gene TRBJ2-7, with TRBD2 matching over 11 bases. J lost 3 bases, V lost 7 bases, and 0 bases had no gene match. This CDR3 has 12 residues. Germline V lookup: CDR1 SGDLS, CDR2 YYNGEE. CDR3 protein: CASGTSGYEQYF. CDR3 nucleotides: TGTGCCAGCGGGACTAGCGGCTACGAGCAGTACTTC.

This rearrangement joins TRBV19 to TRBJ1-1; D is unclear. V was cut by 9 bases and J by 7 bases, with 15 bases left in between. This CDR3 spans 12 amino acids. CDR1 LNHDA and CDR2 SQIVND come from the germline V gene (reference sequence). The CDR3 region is CASSPKAFEAFF. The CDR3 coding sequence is TGTGCCAGCAGTCCCAAGGCATTTGAAGCTTTCTTT. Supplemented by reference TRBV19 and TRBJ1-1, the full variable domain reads DGGITQSPKYLFRKEGQNVTLSCEQNLNHDAMYWYRQDPGQGLRLIYYSQIVNDFQKGDIAEGYSVSREKKESFPLTVTSAQKNPTAFYLCASSPKAFEAFFGQGTRLTVV.

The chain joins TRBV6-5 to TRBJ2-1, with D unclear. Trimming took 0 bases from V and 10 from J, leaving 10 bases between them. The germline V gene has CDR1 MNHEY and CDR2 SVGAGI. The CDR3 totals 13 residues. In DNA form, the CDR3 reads TGTGCCAGCAGTTACTCCCTCTTAAGGGAGCAGTTCTTC. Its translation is CASSYSLLREQFF.

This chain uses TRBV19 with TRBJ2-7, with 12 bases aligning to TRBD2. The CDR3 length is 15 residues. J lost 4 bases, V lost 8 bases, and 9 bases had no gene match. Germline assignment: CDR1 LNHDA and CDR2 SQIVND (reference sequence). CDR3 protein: CASSLRLAGVYEQYF. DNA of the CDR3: TGTGCCAGTTCCCTCAGACTAGCGGGAGTGTACGAGCAGTACTTC.

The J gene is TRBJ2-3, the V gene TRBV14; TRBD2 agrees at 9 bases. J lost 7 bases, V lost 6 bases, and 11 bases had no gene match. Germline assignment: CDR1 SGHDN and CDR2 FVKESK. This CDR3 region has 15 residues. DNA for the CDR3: TGTGCCAGCAGAGGATCGGGGCGGGAGGGCCATACGCAGTATTTT. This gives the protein CASRGSGREGHTQYF.

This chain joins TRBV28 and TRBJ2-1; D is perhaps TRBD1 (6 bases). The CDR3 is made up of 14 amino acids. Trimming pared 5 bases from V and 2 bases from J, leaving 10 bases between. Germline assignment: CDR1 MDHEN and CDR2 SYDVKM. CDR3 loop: CASSIRDTYNEQFF. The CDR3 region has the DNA TGTGCCAGCAGTATCCGGGACACCTACAATGAGCAGTTCTTC.

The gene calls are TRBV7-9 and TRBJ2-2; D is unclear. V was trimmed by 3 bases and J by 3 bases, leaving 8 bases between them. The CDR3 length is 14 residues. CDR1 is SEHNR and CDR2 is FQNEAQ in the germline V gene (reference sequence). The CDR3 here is CASSFRHDTGELFF. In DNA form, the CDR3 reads TGTGCCAGCAGCTTCAGACACGACACCGGGGAGCTGTTTTTT.

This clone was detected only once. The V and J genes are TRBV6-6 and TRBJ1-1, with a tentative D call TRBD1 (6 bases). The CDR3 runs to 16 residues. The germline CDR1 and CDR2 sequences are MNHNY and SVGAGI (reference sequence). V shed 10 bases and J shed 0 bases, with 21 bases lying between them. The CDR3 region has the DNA TGTGCCATCTCCCGGGGGAACAGGGCACTGAACACTGAAGCTTTCTTT. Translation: CAISRGNRALNTEAFF.

The CDR3 DNA follows: TGCGCCAGCAGCCAAGATCACCTCGCGCGCACTGAAGCTTTCTTT. This encodes CASSQDHLARTEAFF. The chain joins TRBV4-1 to TRBJ1-1; D is uncertain. This CDR3 has 15 amino acids. The V gene lost 0 bases and the J gene lost 4 bases, with 12 bases spanning the gap. CDR1 is MGHRA and CDR2 is YSYEKL in the germline V gene.

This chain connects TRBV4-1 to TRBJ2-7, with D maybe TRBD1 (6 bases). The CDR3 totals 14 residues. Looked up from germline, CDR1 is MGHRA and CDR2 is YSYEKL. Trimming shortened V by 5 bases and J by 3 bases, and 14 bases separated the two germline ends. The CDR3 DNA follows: TGCGCCAGCAGCAACCGGGACAAAGACTACGAGCAGTACTTC. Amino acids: CASSNRDKDYEQYF.

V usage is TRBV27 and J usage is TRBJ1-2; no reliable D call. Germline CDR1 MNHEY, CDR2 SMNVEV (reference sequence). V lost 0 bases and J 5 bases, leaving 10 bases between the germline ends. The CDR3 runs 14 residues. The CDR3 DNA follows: TGTGCCAGCAGTTTATCAGGGATCGGATATGGCTACACCTTC. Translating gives CASSLSGIGYGYTF.

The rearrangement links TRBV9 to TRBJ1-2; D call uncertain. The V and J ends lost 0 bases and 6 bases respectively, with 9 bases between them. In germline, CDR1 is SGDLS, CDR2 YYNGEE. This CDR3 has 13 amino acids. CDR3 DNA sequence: TGTGCCAGCAGCGTAGGAGGGATGGATGGCTACACCTTC. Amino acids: CASSVGGMDGYTF.

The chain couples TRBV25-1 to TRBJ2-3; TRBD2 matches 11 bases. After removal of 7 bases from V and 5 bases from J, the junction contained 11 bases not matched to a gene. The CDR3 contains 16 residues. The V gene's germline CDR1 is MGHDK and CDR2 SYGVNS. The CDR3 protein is CASTTRGTSGGDTQYF. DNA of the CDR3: TGTGCCAGCACCACCCGAGGGACTAGCGGAGGAGATACGCAGTATTTT. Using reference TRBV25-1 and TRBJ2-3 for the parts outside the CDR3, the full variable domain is EADIYQTPRYLVIGTGKKITLECSQTMGHDKMYWYQQDPGMELHLIHYSYGVNSTEKGDLSSESTVSRIRTEHFPLTLESARPSHTSQYLCASTTRGTSGGDTQYFGPGTRLTVL.

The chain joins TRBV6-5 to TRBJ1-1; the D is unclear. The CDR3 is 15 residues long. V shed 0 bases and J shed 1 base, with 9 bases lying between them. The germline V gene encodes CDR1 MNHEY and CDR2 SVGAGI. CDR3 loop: CASSYSGFPNTEAFF. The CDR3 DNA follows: TGTGCCAGCAGTTACTCAGGGTTTCCGAACACTGAAGCTTTCTTT.

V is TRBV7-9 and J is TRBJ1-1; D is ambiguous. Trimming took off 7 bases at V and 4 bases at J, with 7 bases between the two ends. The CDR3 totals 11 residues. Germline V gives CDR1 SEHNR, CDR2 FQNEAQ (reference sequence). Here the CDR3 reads CASIDTTEAFF. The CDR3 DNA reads TGTGCCAGCATCGATACCACTGAAGCTTTCTTT.

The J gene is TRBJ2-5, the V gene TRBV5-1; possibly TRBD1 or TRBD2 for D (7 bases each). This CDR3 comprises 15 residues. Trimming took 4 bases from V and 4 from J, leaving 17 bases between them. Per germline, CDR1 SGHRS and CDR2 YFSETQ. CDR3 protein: CASSPRGGRGETQYF. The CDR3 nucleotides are TGCGCCAGCAGCCCCAGGGGGGGTAGGGGAGAGACCCAGTACTTC.

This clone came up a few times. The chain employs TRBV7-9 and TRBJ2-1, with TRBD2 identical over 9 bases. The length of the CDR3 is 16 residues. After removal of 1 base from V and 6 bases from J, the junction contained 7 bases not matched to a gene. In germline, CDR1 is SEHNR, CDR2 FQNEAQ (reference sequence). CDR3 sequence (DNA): TGTGCCAGCAGCTTAGTAAGCAGCGGGAGGTTCAATGAGCAGTTCTTC. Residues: CASSLVSSGRFNEQFF.

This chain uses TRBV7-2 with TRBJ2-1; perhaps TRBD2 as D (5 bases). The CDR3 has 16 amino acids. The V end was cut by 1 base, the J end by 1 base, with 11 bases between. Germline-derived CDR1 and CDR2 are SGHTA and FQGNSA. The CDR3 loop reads CASSLEGLASYNEQFF. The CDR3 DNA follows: TGTGCCAGCAGCTTAGAAGGTCTAGCTTCCTACAATGAGCAGTTCTTC.

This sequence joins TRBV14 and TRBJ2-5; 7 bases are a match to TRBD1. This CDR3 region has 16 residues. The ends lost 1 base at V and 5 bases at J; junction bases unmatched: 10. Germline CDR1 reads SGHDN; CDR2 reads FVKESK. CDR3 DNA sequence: TGTGCCAGCAGCCAAGGCCCTGACAGGGCGGGTGAGACCCAGTACTTC. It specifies CASSQGPDRAGETQYF.